Below are 29 T cell receptor beta chains sequenced from a single sample in a study of T cells after somatic rescue of genetic block. Sequencing was performed with immunoSEQ multiplex PCR; in TCRdb, only in-frame clones are kept and a portion is missing. The data show roughly 55,000 clones, approximately 96% seen once. The sample comprised peripheral blood mononuclear cells (PBMCs). Receptors were obtained from a child less than two years old.

The genes are TRBV6-6 and TRBJ1-1, with unresolved D. From germline, CDR1 is MNHNY and CDR2 SVGAGI (reference sequence). The V end lost 2 bases, the J end lost 0 bases, and 1 base lay between the germline ends. This CDR3 region has 12 residues. The CDR3 DNA reads as TGTGCCAGCAGTTACGTGAACACTGAAGCTTTCTTT. This gives the protein CASSYVNTEAFF.

The J gene is TRBJ2-1, the V gene TRBV7-2; unclear D gene. V dropped 5 bases and J dropped 0 bases, with 11 bases sitting between them. This CDR3 contains 15 residues. Germline values: CDR1 SGHTA, CDR2 FQGNSA. CDR3 coding DNA: TGTGCCAGCAGCCCTTTGCTGGGCTCCTACAATGAGCAGTTCTTC. Translated, it gives CASSPLLGSYNEQFF.

This chain uses TRBV5-1 with TRBJ1-3, with a tentative D call TRBD1 (5 bases). V shed 4 bases and J shed 3 bases, with 14 bases lying between them. CDR1 is SGHRS, CDR2 YFSETQ, per germline. This CDR3 contains 15 residues. The chain's CDR3 is CASSPAGGSGNTIYF. The CDR3, as DNA: TGCGCCAGCAGCCCTGCGGGGGGTAGTGGAAACACCATATATTTT.

The rearrangement uses TRBV6-1 and TRBJ2-5, with D perhaps TRBD2 (6 bases). Trimming removed 1 base from V and 4 bases from J, with 10 bases in between. CDR1 and CDR2 from the germline V gene are MNHNS and SASEGT. This CDR3 region has 14 residues. CDR3 amino acids: CASSEGSGRETQYF. CDR3 DNA sequence: TGTGCCAGCAGTGAAGGCTCCGGGAGAGAGACCCAGTACTTC.

The V and J genes are TRBV4-1 and TRBJ2-7; D perhaps matches TRBD1 (5 bases). This CDR3 is built from 13 residues. Germline assignment: CDR1 MGHRA and CDR2 YSYEKL. V was cut by 1 base and J by 5 bases, with 9 bases left in between. CDR3 nucleotides: TGCGCCAGCAGCCAAGGGCAGGGCCACGAGCAGTACTTC. Protein product: CASSQGQGHEQYF.

The chain employs TRBV9 and TRBJ2-2; no definite D call. Trimming stripped 1 base from V and 1 base from J, with 5 bases between. CDR1 is SGDLS and CDR2 is YYNGEE in the germline V gene. The CDR3 spans 14 residues. This CDR3 reads CASSVPWNTGELFF. The CDR3 bases are TGTGCCAGCAGCGTACCTTGGAACACCGGGGAGCTGTTTTTT.

This clone was recorded only once. The CDR3, as DNA: TGTGCCAGCAGCTTAGATCTAGCGGGAGGGTCAGATACGCAGTATTTT. Translating gives CASSLDLAGGSDTQYF. The chain carries TRBV11-2 and TRBJ2-3; 12 bases are a match to TRBD2. CDR3 size: 16 residues. Germline assignment: CDR1 SGHAT and CDR2 FQNNGV. The V and J ends lost 0 bases and 4 bases, in that order; junction bases with no gene match: 2.

CDR3 region: CASSESGAHQPQHF. CDR3 DNA sequence: TGCGCCAGCAGTGAGTCAGGGGCCCATCAGCCCCAGCATTTT. The chain couples TRBV10-1 to TRBJ1-5; D might be TRBD1 (5 bases). The V end was cut by 0 bases, the J end by 5 bases, with 8 bases between. Germline V gene sequence: CDR1 WNHNN, CDR2 SYGVQD (reference sequence). The CDR3 is made up of 14 amino acids.

The CDR3 DNA sequence: TGTGCCAGCAGCGTAGGGAGCTCTGGAAACACCATATATTTT. Translated, it gives CASSVGSSGNTIYF. The chain uses TRBV9 and TRBJ1-3, with D unresolved. The CDR3 consists of 14 residues. The ends were cut back, 0 bases at V and 0 bases at J, with 4 bases in the middle. Germline V CDR1 and CDR2: SGDLS, YYNGEE. The complete variable domain, with remaining parts taken from reference TRBV9 and TRBJ1-3, reads DSGVTQTPKHLITATGQRVTLRCSPRSGDLSVYWYQQSLDQGLQFLIQYYNGEERAKGNILERFSAQQFPDLHSELNLSSLELGDSALYFCASSVGSSGNTIYFGEGSWLTVV.

This sequence joins TRBV28 and TRBJ2-1; 14 nucleotides line up with TRBD2. CDR1 and CDR2 from the germline V gene are MDHEN and SYDVKM. Trimming removed 5 bases from V and 4 bases from J; junction bases left unmatched: 13. CDR3 size: 19 residues. The chain's CDR3 is CASSVPGLAGVRSYNEQFF. CDR3 nucleotide sequence: TGTGCCAGCAGTGTCCCGGGACTAGCGGGAGTAAGGTCGTACAATGAGCAGTTCTTC.

This clone was counted a single time. The chain uses TRBV6-1 and TRBJ1-2; D possibly corresponds to TRBD1 (5 bases). V was clipped by 6 bases and J by 4 bases, with 15 bases between them. The CDR3 runs to 14 residues. Per germline, CDR1 MNHNS and CDR2 SASEGT. The CDR3 nucleotides read TGTGCCAGCAGGGATGGTGCAGGGAGCTATGGCTACACCTTC. Residues: CASRDGAGSYGYTF.

The chain is built from TRBV7-9 and TRBJ2-5; TRBD1 is a possible D gene (5 bases). Near its end, the DNA agrees better with TRBJ2-7, so the J call may be wrong. CDR1 is SEHNR, CDR2 FQNEAQ, per germline (reference sequence). The CDR3 length is 11 residues. The CDR3 DNA reads TGTGCCAGCAGCTTGGACAACGAGCAGTACTTC. It translates to CASSLDNEQYF.

The CDR3, as DNA: TGTGCCAGCAGCTTAGGGACTAGCGGCTACAATGAGCAGTTCTTC. Amino acid sequence: CASSLGTSGYNEQFF. The V call is TRBV11-3, the J call TRBJ2-1, with TRBD2 matching 10 bases. Germline values: CDR1 SGHNT, CDR2 YENEEA. V was pared by 1 base and J by 3 bases, with 0 bases of the junction left unmatched. The CDR3 loop spans 15 amino acids.

The rearrangement joins TRBV7-2 to TRBJ2-6; TRBD1 aligns across 8 bases. The CDR3 runs to 17 residues. Unmatched junction bases numbered 2, after V lost 1 base and J lost 0 bases. Germline lookup yields CDR1 SGHTA and CDR2 FQGNSA. This CDR3 reads CASSLDRGSSGANVLTF. In DNA, the CDR3 is TGTGCCAGCAGCTTAGACAGGGGGAGCTCTGGGGCCAACGTCCTGACTTTC.

The chain employs TRBV19 and TRBJ2-1; 8 bases are shared with TRBD2. V shed 3 bases, J shed 6 bases, and the junction held 4 bases outside the gene matches. Germline loops: CDR1 LNHDA, CDR2 SQIVND (reference sequence). The CDR3 covers 14 residues. CDR3 in amino acids: CASSMGLGLNEQFF. CDR3 nucleotide sequence: TGTGCCAGTAGTATGGGACTAGGTCTCAATGAGCAGTTCTTC.

For the CDR3, the DNA is TGTGCCAGCAGTTATAAGGTGGGGAACACTGAAGCTTTCTTT. Translation gives CASSYKVGNTEAFF. The chain recombines TRBV6-5 with TRBJ1-1, with no clear D. The CDR3 sequence is 14 residues long. Trimming stripped 3 bases from V and 1 base from J, with 9 bases between. Germline-derived CDR1 and CDR2 are MNHEY and SVGAGI.

The J gene is TRBJ2-7, the V gene TRBV6-1; D could derive from TRBD1 or TRBD2 (5 bases each). Trimming took 6 bases from V and 3 from J, leaving 15 bases between them. Germline CDR1 reads MNHNS; CDR2 reads SASEGT. The length of the CDR3 is 14 residues. Here the CDR3 reads CASREPWGYYEQYF. In DNA, the CDR3 is TGTGCCAGCAGGGAGCCGTGGGGGTACTACGAGCAGTACTTC.

CDR3 coding DNA: TGTGCCAGCAAGGGCTCCACAGATACGCAGTATTTT. Its translation is CASKGSTDTQYF. The chain couples TRBV28 to TRBJ2-3; D remains ambiguous. Germline V gene sequence: CDR1 MDHEN, CDR2 SYDVKM. CDR3 length: 12 amino acids. V gave up 7 bases and J gave up 2 bases, with 7 bases separating them.

The chain joins TRBV29-1 to TRBJ1-3; D possibly corresponds to TRBD1 (5 bases). Germline V lookup: CDR1 SQVTM, CDR2 ANQGSEA. V lost 1 base and J 2 bases, leaving 18 bases between the germline ends. The CDR3 has 17 amino acids. DNA for the CDR3: TGCAGCGTTGAAGCGGGGTCGGTCCGGGGCCCTGGAAACACCATATATTTT. The encoded protein is CSVEAGSVRGPGNTIYF.

The chain is built from TRBV9 and TRBJ1-2; 8 bases match TRBD1. CDR1 is SGDLS and CDR2 is YYNGEE in the germline V gene. CDR3 length equals 15 residues. V dropped 3 bases and J dropped 3; count of bases not matched to a gene: 7. CDR3 nucleotides: TGTGCCAGCAGCGCAGGACAGGGAACATACTATGGCTACACCTTC. Translating gives CASSAGQGTYYGYTF.

The chain joins TRBV20-1 to TRBJ2-7, with D hard to call. Trimming removed 3 bases from V and 2 bases from J, with 5 bases in between. Germline CDR1 is DFQATT and CDR2 is SNEGSKA (reference sequence). This CDR3 region has 11 residues. The CDR3 loop is CSARTTYEQYF. Written as DNA, the CDR3 is TGCAGTGCTAGGACAACCTACGAGCAGTACTTC.

This chain connects TRBV11-2 to TRBJ2-1, with 14 positions matching TRBD2. The trim removed 3 bases at V and 6 bases at J, leaving 1 base unmatched. This CDR3 has 15 amino acids. CDR1 and CDR2 from the germline V gene are SGHAT and FQNNGV. This chain's CDR3 is CASSLGLAGVNEQFF. In DNA, the CDR3 is TGTGCCAGCAGCTTGGGACTAGCGGGAGTCAATGAGCAGTTCTTC.

The chain combines TRBV5-1 with TRBJ2-3, with D tentatively TRBD2 (5 bases). The germline CDR1 and CDR2 sequences are SGHRS and YFSETQ. Trimming cost V 0 bases and J 1 base, with 9 bases left between them. This CDR3 is built from 15 residues. The DNA for the CDR3 is TGCGCCAGCAGCTTGGCTTGGACTCGCACAGATACGCAGTATTTT. Translation gives CASSLAWTRTDTQYF.

This clone was seen just once. This sequence joins TRBV11-3 and TRBJ2-1; no reliable D call. This CDR3 has 12 residues. CDR1 is SGHNT and CDR2 is YENEEA in the germline V gene. Trimming removed 1 base from V and 4 bases from J, with 2 bases in between. As DNA, the CDR3 is TGTGCCAGCAGCTTAGTTTACAATGAGCAGTTCTTC. Protein sequence: CASSLVYNEQFF.

The chain links TRBV6-5 to TRBJ2-3; 8 nucleotides agree with TRBD1. V was clipped by 0 bases and J by 4 bases; unmatched bases: 3. The germline V gene has CDR1 MNHEY and CDR2 SVGAGI. The CDR3 runs to 15 residues. CDR3 amino acids: CASSYSPGGADTQYF. Here the CDR3 DNA reads TGTGCCAGCAGTTACTCTCCAGGGGGCGCAGATACGCAGTATTTT.

A remark on this clone: Other nucleotide sequences from this sample produce the same CDR3. The CDR3 coding sequence is TGTGCCAGCAGCCAGGGGAACACTGAAGCTTTCTTT. The encoded protein is CASSQGNTEAFF. This chain connects TRBV14 to TRBJ1-1; D gene uncertain. V was pared by 3 bases and J by 1 base, with 3 bases between. Germline CDR1 reads SGHDN; CDR2 reads FVKESK. The CDR3 is 12 residues long.

The J gene is TRBJ2-2, the V gene TRBV7-6; D not resolved. The V gene's germline CDR1 is SGHVS and CDR2 FNYEAQ. CDR3 length: 12 amino acids. The ends were cut back, 5 bases at V and 7 bases at J, with 8 bases in the middle. For the CDR3, the DNA is TGTGCCAGCAGCCGCGGTGGCGGGGAGCTGTTTTTT. It codes for CASSRGGGELFF. The whole variable domain, filled in from reference TRBV7-6 and TRBJ2-2, reads GAGVSQSPRYKVTKRGQDVALRCDPISGHVSLYWYRQALGQGPEFLTYFNYEAQQDKSGLPNDRFSAERPEGSISTLTIQRTEQRDSAMYRCASSRGGGELFFGEGSRLTVL.

The chain combines TRBV27 with TRBJ2-1, with D possibly matching TRBD1 (6 bases). V lost 4 bases, J lost 3 bases, and 7 bases lay in between. The CDR3 sequence is 13 residues long. The germline gives CDR1 MNHEY, CDR2 SMNVEV (reference sequence). The CDR3 bases are TGTGCCAGCAGTTCGGGACACTACAATGAGCAGTTCTTC. This sequence encodes CASSSGHYNEQFF.

Comment on this clone: Different DNA sequences within this sample yield the same CDR3. The V gene is TRBV27, the J gene TRBJ1-5, with no clear D. The ends were cut back, 2 bases at V and 2 bases at J, with 4 bases in the middle. CDR1 is MNHEY and CDR2 is SMNVEV in the germline V gene (reference sequence). The CDR3 has 13 residues. For the CDR3, the DNA is TGTGCCAGCAGTTTAAGGGGCAATCAGCCCCAGCATTTT. This translates into CASSLRGNQPQHF.